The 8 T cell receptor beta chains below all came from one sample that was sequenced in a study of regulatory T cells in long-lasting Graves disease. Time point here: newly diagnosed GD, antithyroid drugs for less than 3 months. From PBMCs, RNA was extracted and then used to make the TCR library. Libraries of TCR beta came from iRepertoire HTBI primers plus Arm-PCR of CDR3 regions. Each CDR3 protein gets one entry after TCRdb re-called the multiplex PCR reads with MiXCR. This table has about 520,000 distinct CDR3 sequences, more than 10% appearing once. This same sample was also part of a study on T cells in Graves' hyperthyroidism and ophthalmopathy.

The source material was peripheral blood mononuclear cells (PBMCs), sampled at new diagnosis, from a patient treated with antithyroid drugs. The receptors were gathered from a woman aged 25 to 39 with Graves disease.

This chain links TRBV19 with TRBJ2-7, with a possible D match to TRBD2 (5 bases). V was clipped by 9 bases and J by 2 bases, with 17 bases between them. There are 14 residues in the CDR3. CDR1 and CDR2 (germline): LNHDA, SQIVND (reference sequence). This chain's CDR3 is CASTGLGSTYEQYF. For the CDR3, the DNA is TGTGCCAGCACCGGACTGGGGAGCACCTACGAGCAGTACTTC.

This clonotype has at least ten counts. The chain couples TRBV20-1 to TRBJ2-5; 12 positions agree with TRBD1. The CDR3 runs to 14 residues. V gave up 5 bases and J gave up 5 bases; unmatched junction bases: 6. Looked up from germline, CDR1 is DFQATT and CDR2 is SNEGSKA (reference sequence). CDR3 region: CSAAGTGGRETQYF. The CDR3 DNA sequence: TGCAGTGCTGCCGGGACAGGGGGCCGGGAGACCCAGTACTTC.

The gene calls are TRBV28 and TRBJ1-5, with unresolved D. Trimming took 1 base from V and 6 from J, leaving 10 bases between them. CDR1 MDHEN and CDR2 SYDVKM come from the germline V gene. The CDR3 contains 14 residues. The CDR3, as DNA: TGTGCCAGCAGTTTATATGTTCAAGGTCAGCCCCAGCATTTT. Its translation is CASSLYVQGQPQHF.

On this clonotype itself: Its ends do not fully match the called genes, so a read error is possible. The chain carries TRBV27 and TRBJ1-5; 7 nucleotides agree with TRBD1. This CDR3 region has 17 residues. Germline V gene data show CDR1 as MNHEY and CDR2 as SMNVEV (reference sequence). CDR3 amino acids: CAISEDAGGLGNQPQHF. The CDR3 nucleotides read TGTGCCATCAGTGAGGATGCAGGGGGGTTGGGCAATCAGCCCCAGCATTTT.

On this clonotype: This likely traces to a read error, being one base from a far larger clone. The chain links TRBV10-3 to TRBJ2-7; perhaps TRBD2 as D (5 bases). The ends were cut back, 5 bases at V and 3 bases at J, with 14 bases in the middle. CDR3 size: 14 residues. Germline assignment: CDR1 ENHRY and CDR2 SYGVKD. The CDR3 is CAISWTAGFYEQYF. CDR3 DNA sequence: TGTGCCATCAGTTGGACTGCCGGATTCTACGAGCAGTACTTC.

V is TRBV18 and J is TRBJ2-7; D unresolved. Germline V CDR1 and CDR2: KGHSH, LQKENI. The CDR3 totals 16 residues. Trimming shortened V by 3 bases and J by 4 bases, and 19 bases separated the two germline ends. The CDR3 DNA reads TGTGCCAGCTCACCTGGGTTAGACACCCATTCATACGAGCAGTACTTC. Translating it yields CASSPGLDTHSYEQYF.

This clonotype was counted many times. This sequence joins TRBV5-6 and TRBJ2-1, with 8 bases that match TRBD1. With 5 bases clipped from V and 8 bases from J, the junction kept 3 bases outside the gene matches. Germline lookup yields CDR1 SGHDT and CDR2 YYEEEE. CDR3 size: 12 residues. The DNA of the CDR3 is TGTGCCAGCAGTACAGGGGGAGATGAGCAGTTCTTC. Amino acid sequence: CASSTGGDEQFF.

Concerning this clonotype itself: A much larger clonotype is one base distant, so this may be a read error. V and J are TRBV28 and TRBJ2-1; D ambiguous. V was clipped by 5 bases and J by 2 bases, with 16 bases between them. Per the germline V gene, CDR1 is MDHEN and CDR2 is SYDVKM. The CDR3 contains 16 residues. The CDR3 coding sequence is TGTGCCAGCAGTGAGACCAGACCCGGGCCCTACAATGAGCAGTTCTTC. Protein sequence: CASSETRPGPYNEQFF.